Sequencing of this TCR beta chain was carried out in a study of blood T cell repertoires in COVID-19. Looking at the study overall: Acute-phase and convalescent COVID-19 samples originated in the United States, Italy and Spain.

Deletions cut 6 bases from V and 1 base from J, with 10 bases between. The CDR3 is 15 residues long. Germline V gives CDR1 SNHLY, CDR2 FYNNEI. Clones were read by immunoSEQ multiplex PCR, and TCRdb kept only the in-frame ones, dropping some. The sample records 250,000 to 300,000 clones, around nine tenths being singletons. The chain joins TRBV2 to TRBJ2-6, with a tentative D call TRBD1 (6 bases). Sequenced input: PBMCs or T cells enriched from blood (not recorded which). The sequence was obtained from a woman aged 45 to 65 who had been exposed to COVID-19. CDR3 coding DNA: TGTGCCAGCAGCCCTAGGGGGTCTGGGGCCAACGTCCTGACTTTC. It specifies CASSPRGSGANVLTF.